This T cell receptor (beta chain) came from a study of shared clonotypes between healthy human individuals. Whole-study results and caveats: Rarefaction indicated that sorted-subset sequencing remained incomplete although depth was large. Among donors, the sharing of clonotypes was expected to be influenced by sequencing depth.

Concerning this clone: Its matching antigen is unknown.

The run depth of the assay was deep. Each cell subset's genomic DNA was divided evenly among several immunoSEQ plates. Sequenced by immunoSEQ multiplex PCR; TCRdb stores in-frame clones only, minus some. Of nearly 750,000 clones detected, over 55% appear once; the ten largest clones hold around 1.8%. The CDR3 totals 15 residues. V lost 8 bases and J 2 bases, leaving 16 bases between the germline ends. Germline V lookup: CDR1 SNHLY, CDR2 FYNNEI. This rearrangement joins TRBV2 to TRBJ2-1; the D gene is possibly TRBD2 (5 bases). Sequences were obtained from memory CD4+ T cells sorted from blood. The subset: CD45RA-negative fraction. The receptor was isolated from a woman between 25 and 40 years old in good health. The CDR3 DNA sequence: TGTGCCAGCCCCGGGTCCGGAGGAGCCTACAATGAGCAGTTCTTC. Encoded protein: CASPGSGGAYNEQFF. Using reference TRBV2 and TRBJ2-1 for the parts outside the CDR3, the full variable domain is EPEVTQTPSHQVTQMGQEVILRCVPISNHLYFYWYRQILGQKVEFLVSFYNNEISEKSEIFDDQFSVERPDGSNFTLKIRSTKLEDSAMYFCASPGSGGAYNEQFFGPGTRLTVL.